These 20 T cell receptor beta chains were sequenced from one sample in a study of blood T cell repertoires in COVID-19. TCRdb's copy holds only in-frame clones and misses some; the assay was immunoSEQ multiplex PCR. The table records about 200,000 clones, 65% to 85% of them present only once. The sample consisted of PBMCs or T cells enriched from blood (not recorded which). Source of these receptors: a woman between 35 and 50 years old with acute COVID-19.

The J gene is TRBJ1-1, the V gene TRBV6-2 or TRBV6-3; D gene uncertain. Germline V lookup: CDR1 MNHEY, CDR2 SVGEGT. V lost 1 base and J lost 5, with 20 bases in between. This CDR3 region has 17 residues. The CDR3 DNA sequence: TGTGCCAGCAGTTACTTCCCCACGGGAGGGAGTGGGACTGAAGCTTTCTTT. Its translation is CASSYFPTGGSGTEAFF.

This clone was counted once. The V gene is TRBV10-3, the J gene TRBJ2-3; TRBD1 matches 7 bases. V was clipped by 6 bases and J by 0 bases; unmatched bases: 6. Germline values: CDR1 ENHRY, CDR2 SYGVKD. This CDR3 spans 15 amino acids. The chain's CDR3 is CAISLGTASTDTQYF. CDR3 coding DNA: TGTGCCATCAGCCTCGGGACAGCTAGCACAGATACGCAGTATTTT.

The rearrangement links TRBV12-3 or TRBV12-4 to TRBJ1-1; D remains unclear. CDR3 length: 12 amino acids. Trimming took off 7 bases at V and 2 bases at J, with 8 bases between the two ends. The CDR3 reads CASTKLNTEAFF. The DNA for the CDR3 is TGTGCCAGCACCAAACTAAACACTGAAGCTTTCTTT.

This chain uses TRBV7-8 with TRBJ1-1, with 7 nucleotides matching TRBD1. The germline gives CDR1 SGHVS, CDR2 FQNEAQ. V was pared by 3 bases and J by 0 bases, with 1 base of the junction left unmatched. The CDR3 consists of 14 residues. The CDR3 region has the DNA TGTGCCAGCAGCTTGGGACAGATGAACACTGAAGCTTTCTTT. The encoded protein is CASSLGQMNTEAFF.

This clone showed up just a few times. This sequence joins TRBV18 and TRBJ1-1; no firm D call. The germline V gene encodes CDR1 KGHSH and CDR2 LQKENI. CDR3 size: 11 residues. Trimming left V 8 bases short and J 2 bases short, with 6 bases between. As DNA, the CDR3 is TGTGCCAGCCCTTTTAACACTGAAGCTTTCTTT. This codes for CASPFNTEAFF.

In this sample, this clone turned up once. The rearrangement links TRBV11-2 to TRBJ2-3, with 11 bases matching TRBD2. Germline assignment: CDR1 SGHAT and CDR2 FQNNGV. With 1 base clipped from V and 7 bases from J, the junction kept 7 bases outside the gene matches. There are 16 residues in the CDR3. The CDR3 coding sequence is TGTGCCAGCAGCTTAGTACTAGCGGGAGTGTCACATACGCAGTATTTT. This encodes CASSLVLAGVSHTQYF.

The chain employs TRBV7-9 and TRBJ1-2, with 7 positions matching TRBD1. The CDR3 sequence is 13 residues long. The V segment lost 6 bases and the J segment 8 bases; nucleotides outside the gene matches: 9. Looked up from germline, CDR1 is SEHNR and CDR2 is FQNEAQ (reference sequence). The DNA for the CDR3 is TGTGCCAGCAGGACAGGGCCCCAGATGGGCTACACCTTC. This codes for CASRTGPQMGYTF.

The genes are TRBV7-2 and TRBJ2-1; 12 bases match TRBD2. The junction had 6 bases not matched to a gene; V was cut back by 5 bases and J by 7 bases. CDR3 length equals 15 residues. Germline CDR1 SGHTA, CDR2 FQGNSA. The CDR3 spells CASSPETSGRNEQFF. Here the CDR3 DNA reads TGTGCCAGCAGCCCGGAGACTAGCGGGAGAAATGAGCAGTTCTTC.

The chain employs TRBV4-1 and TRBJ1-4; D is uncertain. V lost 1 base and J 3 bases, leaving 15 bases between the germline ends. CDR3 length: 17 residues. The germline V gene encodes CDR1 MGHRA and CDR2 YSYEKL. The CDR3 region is CASSQVLRLRANEKLFF. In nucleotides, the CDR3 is TGCGCCAGCAGCCAAGTGTTACGGTTGAGGGCTAATGAAAAACTGTTTTTT.

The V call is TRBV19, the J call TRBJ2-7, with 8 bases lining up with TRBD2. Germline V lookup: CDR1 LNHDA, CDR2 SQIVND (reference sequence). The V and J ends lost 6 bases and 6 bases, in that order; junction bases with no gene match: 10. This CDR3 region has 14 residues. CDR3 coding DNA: TGTGCCAGTAGCTCCCTAGCGGGCAGCTCCGAGCAGTACTTC. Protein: CASSSLAGSSEQYF.

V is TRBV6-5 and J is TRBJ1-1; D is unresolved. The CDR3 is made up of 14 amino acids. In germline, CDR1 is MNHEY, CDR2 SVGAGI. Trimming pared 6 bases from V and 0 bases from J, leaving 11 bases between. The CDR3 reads CASSAFTVNTEAFF. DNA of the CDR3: TGTGCCAGCAGCGCCTTTACAGTGAACACTGAAGCTTTCTTT.

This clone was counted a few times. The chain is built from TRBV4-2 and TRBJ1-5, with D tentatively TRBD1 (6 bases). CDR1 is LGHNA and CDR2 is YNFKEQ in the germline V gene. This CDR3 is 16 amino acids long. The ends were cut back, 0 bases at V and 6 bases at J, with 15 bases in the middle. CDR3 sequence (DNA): TGTGCCAGCAGCCAAGATTCCAGACAGGTTGGTCAGCCCCAGCATTTT. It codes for CASSQDSRQVGQPQHF.

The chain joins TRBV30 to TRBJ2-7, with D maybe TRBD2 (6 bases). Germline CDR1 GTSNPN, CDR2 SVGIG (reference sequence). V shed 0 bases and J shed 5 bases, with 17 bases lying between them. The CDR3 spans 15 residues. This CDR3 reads CAWSVFTGATHEQYF. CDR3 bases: TGTGCCTGGAGTGTATTTACGGGAGCTACCCACGAGCAGTACTTC.

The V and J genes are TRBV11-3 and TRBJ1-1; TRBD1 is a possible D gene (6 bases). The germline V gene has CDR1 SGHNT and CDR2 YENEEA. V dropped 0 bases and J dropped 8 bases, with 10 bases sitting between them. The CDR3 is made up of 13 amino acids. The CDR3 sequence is CASSLDGTSEAFF. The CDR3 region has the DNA TGTGCCAGCAGCTTAGATGGGACATCAGAAGCTTTCTTT.

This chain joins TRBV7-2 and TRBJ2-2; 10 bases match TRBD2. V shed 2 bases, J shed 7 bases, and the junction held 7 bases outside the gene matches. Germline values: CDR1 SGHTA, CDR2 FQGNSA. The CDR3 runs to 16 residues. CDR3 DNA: TGTGCCAGCAGCTTACGGTTAGCGGGAGGTATCGGGGAGCTGTTTTTT. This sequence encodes CASSLRLAGGIGELFF.

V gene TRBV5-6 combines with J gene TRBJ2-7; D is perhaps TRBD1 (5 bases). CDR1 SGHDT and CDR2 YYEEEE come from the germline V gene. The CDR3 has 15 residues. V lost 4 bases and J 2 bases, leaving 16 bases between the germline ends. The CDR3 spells CASSIRQIYPYEQYF. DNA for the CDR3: TGTGCCAGCAGCATCCGACAGATTTACCCCTACGAGCAGTACTTC.

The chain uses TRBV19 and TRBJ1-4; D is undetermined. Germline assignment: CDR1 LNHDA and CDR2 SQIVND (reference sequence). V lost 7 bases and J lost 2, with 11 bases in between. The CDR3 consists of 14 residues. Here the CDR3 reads CASTVSGTNEKLFF. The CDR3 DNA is TGTGCCAGTACGGTGAGCGGTACTAATGAAAAACTGTTTTTT.

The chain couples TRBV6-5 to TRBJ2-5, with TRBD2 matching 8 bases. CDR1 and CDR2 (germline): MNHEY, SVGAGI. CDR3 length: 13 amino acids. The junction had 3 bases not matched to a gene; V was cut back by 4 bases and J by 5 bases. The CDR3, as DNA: TGTGCCAGCAGTTTAGCGGGGCGGGAGACCCAGTACTTC. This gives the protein CASSLAGRETQYF.

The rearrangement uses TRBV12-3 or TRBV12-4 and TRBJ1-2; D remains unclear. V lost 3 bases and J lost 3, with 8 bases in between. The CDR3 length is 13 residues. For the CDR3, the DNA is TGTGCCAGCAGTTTGATACTTTACTATGGCTACACCTTC. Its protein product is CASSLILYYGYTF.

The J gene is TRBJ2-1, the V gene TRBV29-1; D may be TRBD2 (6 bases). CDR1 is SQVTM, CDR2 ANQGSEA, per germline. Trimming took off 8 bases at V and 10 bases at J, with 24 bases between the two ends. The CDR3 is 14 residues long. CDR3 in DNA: TGCAGCACCCACGGAGGGCCTCGGAGTATGGAGCAGTTCTTC. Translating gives CSTHGGPRSMEQFF.